In its sample, the clone carrying this T cell receptor beta chain was seen a few times. The V and J ends lost 5 bases and 7 bases respectively, with 15 bases between them. Per the germline V gene, CDR1 is SGHAT and CDR2 is FQNNGV. CDR3 length: 14 residues. These data are taken from a study of T-cell memory formation after mild COVID-19. One entry per CDR3 protein results from TCRdb running MiXCR on the 5' RACE reads. The sample gives 350,000 to 500,000 distinct CDR3 sequences, 15% to 20% of which show up once; under 25% is in the top ten. The chain has TRBV11-2 and TRBJ2-1; D uncertain. This receptor was taken from a man between 18 and 35 years old who had mild COVID-19 (a few samples of this study predate the infection). Cell type and time point are not known. Sequencing was performed on PBMCs or a T cell subset sorted from them (not recorded which). CDR3 in DNA: TGTGCCAGCAGCCCGCGCACCATAGGTAATGAGCAGTTCTTC. Translation gives CASSPRTIGNEQFF. The whole variable domain, remainder taken from reference TRBV11-2 and TRBJ2-1, is EAGVAQSPRYKIIEKRQSVAFWCNPISGHATLYWYQQILGQGPKLLIQFQNNGVVDDSQLPKDRFSAERLKGVDSTLKIQPAKLEDSAVYLCASSPRTIGNEQFFGPGTRLTVL.